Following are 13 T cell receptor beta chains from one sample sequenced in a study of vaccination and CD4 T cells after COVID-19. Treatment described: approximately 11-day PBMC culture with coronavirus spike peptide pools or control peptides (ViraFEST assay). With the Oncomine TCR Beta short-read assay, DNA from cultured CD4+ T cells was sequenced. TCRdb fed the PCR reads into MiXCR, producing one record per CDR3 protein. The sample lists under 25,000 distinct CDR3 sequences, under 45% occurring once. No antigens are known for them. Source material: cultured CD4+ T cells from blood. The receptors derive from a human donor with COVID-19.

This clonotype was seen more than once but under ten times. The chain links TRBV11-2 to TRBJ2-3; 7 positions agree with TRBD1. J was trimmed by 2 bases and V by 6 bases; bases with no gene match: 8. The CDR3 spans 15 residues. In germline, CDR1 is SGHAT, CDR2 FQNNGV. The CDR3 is CASRLDRYPTDTQYF. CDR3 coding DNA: TGTGCCAGCAGATTGGACAGGTACCCCACAGATACGCAGTATTTT.

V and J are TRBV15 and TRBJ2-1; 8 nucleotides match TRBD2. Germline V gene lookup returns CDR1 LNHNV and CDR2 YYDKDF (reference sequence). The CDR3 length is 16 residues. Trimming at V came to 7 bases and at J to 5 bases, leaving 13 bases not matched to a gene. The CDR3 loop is CATTIGPGGGDNEQFF. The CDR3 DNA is TGTGCCACCACCATAGGGCCCGGGGGGGGCGACAATGAGCAGTTCTTC.

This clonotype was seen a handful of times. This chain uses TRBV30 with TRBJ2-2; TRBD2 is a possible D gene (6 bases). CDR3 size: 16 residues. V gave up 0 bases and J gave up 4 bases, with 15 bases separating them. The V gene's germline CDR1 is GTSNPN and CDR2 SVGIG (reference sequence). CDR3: CAWSVAAGRSTGELFF. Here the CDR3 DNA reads TGTGCCTGGAGTGTAGCTGCCGGGAGAAGCACCGGGGAGCTGTTTTTT.

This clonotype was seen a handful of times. CDR3 amino acids: CSADGTQERGDQETQYF. As DNA, the CDR3 is TGCAGTGCTGATGGGACCCAGGAGCGGGGGGACCAAGAGACCCAGTACTTC. The chain uses TRBV20-1 and TRBJ2-5; 9 positions match TRBD2. Germline lookup yields CDR1 DFQATT and CDR2 SNEGSKA (reference sequence). V shed 5 bases, J shed 0 bases, and the junction held 13 bases outside the gene matches. The CDR3 extends over 17 amino acids.

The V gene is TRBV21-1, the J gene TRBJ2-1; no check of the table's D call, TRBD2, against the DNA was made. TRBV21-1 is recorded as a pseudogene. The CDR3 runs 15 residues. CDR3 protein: CASSYIAGGNNEQFF. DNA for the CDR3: TGTGCCAGCAGCTACATAGCGGGGGGAAACAATGAGCAGTTCTTC.

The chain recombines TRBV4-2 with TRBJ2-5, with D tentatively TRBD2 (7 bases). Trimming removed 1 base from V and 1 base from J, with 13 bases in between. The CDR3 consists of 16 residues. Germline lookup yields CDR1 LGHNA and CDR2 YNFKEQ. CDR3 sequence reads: CASSQVGGALQETQYF. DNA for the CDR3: TGTGCCAGCAGCCAAGTTGGGGGGGCACTCCAAGAGACCCAGTACTTC.

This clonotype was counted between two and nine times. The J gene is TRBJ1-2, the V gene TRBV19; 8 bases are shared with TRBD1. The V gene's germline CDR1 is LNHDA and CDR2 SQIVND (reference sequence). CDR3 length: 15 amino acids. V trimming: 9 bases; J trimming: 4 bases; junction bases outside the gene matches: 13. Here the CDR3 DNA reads TGTGCCAGCAGAATCCTACAGGGGGTGGGCTATGGCTACACCTTC. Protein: CASRILQGVGYGYTF.

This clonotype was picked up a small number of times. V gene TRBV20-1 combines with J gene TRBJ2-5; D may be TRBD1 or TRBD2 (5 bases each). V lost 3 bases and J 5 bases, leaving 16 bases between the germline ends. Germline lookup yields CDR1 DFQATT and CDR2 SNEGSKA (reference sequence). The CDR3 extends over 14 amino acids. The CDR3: CSASGGGGGETQYF. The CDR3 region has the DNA TGCAGTGCTAGTGGGGGTGGCGGCGGCGAGACCCAGTACTTC.

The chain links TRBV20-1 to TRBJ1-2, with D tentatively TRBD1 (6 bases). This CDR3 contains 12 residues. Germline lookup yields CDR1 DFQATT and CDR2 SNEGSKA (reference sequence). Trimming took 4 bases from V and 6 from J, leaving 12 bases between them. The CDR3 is CSATTGPDGYTF. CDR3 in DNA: TGCAGTGCTACTACAGGGCCGGATGGCTACACCTTC.

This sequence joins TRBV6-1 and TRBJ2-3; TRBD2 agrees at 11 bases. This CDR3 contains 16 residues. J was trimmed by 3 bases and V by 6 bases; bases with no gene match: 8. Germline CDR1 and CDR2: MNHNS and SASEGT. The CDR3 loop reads CASRSNSGGATDTQYF. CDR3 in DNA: TGTGCCAGCAGGTCTAATAGCGGGGGGGCTACAGATACGCAGTATTTT.

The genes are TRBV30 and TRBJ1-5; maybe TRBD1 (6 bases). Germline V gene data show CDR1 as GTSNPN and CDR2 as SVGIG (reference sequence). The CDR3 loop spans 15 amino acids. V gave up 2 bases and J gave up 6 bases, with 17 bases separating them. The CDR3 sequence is CAWSSPGGQGQPQHF. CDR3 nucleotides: TGTGCCTGGAGTTCCCCCGGGGGGCAGGGTCAGCCCCAGCATTTT.

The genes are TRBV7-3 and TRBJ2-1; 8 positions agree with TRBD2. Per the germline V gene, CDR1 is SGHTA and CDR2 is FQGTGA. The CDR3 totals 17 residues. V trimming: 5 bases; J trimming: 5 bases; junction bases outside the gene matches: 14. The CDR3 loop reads CASSPTLGGDKDNEQFF. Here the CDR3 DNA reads TGTGCCAGCAGCCCAACCCTCGGGGGGGATAAGGACAATGAGCAGTTCTTC.

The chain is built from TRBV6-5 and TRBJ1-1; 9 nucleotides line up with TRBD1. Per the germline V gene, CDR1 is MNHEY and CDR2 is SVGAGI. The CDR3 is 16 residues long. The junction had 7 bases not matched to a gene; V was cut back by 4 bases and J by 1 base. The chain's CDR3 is CASSLTGGLRNTEAFF. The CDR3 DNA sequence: TGTGCCAGCAGTTTAACAGGGGGCCTTAGGAACACTGAAGCTTTCTTT.